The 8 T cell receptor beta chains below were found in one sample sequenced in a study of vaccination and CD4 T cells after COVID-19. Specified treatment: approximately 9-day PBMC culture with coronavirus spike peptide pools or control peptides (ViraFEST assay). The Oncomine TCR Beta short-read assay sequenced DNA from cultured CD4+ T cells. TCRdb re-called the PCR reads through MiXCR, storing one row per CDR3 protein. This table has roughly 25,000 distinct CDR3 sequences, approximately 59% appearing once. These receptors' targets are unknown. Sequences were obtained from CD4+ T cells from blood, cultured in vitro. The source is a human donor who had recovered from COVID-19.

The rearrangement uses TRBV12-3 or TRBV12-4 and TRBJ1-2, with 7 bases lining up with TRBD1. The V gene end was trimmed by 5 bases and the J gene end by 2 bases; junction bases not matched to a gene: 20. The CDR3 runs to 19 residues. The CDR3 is CASSRGNGLITGVNYGYTF. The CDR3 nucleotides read TGTGCCAGCAGTCGGGGAAATGGGCTGATAACAGGGGTGAACTATGGCTACACCTTC.

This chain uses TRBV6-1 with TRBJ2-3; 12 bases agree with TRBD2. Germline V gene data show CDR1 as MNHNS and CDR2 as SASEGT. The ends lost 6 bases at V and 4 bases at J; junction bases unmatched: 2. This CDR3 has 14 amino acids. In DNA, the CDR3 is TGTGCCAGCAGACTAGCGGGGGGCTCAGATACGCAGTATTTT. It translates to CASRLAGGSDTQYF.

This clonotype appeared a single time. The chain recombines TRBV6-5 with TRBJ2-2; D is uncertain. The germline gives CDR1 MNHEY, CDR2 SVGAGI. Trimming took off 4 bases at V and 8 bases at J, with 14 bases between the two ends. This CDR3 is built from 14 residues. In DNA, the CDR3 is TGTGCCAGCAGTTCCCTGGGCCTCGGAGGGGAGCTGTTTTTT. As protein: CASSSLGLGGELFF.

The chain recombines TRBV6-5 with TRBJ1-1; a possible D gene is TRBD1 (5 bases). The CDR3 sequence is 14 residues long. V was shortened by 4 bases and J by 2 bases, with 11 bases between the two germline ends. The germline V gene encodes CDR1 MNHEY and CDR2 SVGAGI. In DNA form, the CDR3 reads TGTGCCAGCAGTTGGGGGGGTCCTAACACTGAAGCTTTCTTT. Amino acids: CASSWGGPNTEAFF.

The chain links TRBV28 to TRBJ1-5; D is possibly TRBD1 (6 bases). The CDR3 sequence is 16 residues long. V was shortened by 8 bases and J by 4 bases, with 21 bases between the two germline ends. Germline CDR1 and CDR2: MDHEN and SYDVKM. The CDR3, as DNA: TGTGCCAGCGCAACAGGGCCGGATAGAAAAAATCAGCCCCAGCATTTT. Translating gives CASATGPDRKNQPQHF.

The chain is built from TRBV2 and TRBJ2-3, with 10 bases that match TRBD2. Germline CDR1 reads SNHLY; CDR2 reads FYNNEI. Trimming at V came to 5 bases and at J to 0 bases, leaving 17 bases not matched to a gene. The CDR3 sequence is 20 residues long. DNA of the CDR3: TGTGCCAGCAGTCCCTTCCGTTACAGTAGCGGGGGGTATAGCACAGATACGCAGTATTTT. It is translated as CASSPFRYSSGGYSTDTQYF.

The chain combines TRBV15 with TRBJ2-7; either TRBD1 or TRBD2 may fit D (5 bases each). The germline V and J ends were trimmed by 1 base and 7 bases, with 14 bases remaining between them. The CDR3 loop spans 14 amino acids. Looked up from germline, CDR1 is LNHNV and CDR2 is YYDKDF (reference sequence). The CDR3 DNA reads TGTGCCACCAGCAGAGGGAATTGGGGGAAGGAGCAGTACTTC. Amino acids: CATSRGNWGKEQYF. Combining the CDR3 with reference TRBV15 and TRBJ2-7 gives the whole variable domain DAMVIQNPRYQVTQFGKPVTLSCSQTLNHNVMYWYQQKSSQAPKLLFHYYDKDFNNEADTPDNFQSRRPNTSFCFLDIRSPGLGDTAMYLCATSRGNWGKEQYFGPGTRLTVT.

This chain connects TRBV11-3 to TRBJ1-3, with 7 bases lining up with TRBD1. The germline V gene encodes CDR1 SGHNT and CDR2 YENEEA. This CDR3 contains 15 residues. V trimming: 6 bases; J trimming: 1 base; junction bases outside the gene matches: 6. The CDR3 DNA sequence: TGTGCCAGCAGTTATTCGACAGGGTCTGGAAACACCATATATTTT. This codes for CASSYSTGSGNTIYF.